This TCR beta chain was recovered during a study of CD8 T cells in ankylosing spondylitis (dated by TCRdb to the late 2010s). Looking at the study overall: The study set out to find disease-linked TCR variants by profiling T cell receptor beta repertoires in ankylosing spondylitis patients and healthy donors. In total, the full study cohort was made up of approximately 99 healthy donors and approximately 24 ankylosing spondylitis patients. Peripheral blood was sampled, and synovial fluid was additionally collected from ankylosing spondylitis patients.

The CDR3 measures 14 amino acids from cysteine to phenylalanine. Only the CDR3 region is kept as DNA, spanning 42 bases read in frame from base 1. Sequencing relied on an Illumina HiSeq 2500. TCR beta libraries were prepared by quantitative 5'-RACE with molecular barcodes. The study's processing was this. A new computational method based on a probabilistic model of VDJ rearrangement was used to identify disease-linked TCR variants. Using fastp trimming at Q25 and MiXCR clonotype assembly, TCRdb reanalyzed the public sequencing data and kept in-frame beta chains. Under each unique CDR3 protein, matching rows form one entry showing the most common genes and DNA. The V and J calls and clone size are TCRdb's, not the authors'. The sample profile shows about 360,000 distinct CDR3 sequences; roughly 20% of them were found once. The ten largest clonotypes hold roughly 14% of the sample. This clonotype turned up a few times. The antigen this receptor binds is unknown. No much larger clone is present one base from it, and per-base qualities are unavailable.

Points the paper makes about the study in general: According to the report, matched synovial fluid samples from ankylosing spondylitis patients were significantly enriched for the disease-linked clones. Some motif variants had previously been reported in the synovial fluid and blood of reactive arthritis patients, which suggests shared mechanisms of disease initiation. Blood from ankylosing spondylitis patients appeared to be characterized by a TCR beta motif composed of 7 to 9 highly homologous amino acid variants. A CD8+ phenotype was shown by the disease-linked clones, which were found at relatively low frequencies in peripheral blood.

This receptor was obtained from a male donor with ankylosing spondylitis or in good health (not recorded which). The sequence joins TRBV21-1 to TRBJ2-7; TRBD1, the D gene given by the table, was not confirmed from the DNA. TRBV21-1 is described as a pseudogene. The specimen sequenced was blood, either unsorted or a sorted T cell fraction (not recorded which). CDR3 sequence: CATIRDRGPYEQYF. In nucleotide form, the sequence is TGTGCCACCATCCGGGACAGGGGCCCCTACGAGCAGTACTTC.